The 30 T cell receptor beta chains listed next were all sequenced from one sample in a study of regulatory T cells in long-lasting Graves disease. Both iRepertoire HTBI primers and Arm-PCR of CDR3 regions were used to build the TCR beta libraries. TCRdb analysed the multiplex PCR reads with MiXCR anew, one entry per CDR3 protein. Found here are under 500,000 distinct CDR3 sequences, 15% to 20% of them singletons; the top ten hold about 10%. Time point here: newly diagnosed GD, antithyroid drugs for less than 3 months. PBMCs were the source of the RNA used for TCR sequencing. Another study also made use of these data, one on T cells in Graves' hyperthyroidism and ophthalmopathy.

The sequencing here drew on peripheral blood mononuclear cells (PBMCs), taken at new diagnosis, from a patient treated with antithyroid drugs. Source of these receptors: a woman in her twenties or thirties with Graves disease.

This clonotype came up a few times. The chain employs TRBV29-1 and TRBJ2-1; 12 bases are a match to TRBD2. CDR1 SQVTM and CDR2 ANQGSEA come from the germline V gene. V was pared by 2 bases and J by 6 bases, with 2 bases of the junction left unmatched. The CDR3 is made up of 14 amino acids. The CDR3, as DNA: TGCAGCGTTGAACTAGCGGGAGGGCCCAATGAGCAGTTCTTC. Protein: CSVELAGGPNEQFF.

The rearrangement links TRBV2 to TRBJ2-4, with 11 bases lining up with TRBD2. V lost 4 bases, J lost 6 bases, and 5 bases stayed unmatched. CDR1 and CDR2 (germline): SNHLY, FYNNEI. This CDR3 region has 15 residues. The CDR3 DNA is TGTGCCAGCAGTGTTAGACTAGCGGGGATAAACATTCAGTACTTC. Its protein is CASSVRLAGINIQYF. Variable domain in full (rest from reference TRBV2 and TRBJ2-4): EPEVTQTPSHQVTQMGQEVILRCVPISNHLYFYWYRQILGQKVEFLVSFYNNEISEKSEIFDDQFSVERPDGSNFTLKIRSTKLEDSAMYFCASSVRLAGINIQYFGAGTRLSVL.

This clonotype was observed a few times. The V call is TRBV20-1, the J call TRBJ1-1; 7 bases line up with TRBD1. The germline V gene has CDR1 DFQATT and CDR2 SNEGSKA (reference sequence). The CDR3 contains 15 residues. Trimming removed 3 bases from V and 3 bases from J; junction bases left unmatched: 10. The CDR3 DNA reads TGCAGTGCTAGGATCTATAAGGGGGCGGACACTGAAGCTTTCTTT. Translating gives CSARIYKGADTEAFF.

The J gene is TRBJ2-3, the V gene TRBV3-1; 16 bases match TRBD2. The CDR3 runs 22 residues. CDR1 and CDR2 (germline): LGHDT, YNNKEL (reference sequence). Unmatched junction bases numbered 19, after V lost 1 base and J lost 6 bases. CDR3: CASSQVGEGTSGRAWPLDTQYF. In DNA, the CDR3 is TGTGCCAGCAGCCAAGTGGGTGAGGGGACTAGCGGGAGGGCCTGGCCGTTGGATACGCAGTATTTT.

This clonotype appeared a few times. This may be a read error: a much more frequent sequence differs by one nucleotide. CDR3 residues: CANRRDRGLLEKLFF. Here the CDR3 DNA reads TGTGCCAACAGGCGAGACAGGGGGCTGCTTGAAAAACTGTTTTTT. V is TRBV2 and J is TRBJ1-4; 10 bases fit TRBD1. This CDR3 is 15 amino acids long. Germline loops: CDR1 SNHLY, CDR2 FYNNEI. V dropped 10 bases and J dropped 7; count of bases not matched to a gene: 12. Complete variable domain (other parts from reference TRBV2 and TRBJ1-4): EPEVTQTPSHQVTQMGQEVILRCVPISNHLYFYWYRQILGQKVEFLVSFYNNEISEKSEIFDDQFSVERPDGSNFTLKIRSTKLEDSAMYFCANRRDRGLLEKLFFGSGTQLSVL.

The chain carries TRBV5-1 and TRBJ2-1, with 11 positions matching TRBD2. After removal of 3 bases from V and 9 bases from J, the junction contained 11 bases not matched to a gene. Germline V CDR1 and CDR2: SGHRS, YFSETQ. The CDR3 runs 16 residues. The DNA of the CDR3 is TGCGCCAGCAGCTCACAACTAGCGGGAGTCTCGAGTGAGCAGTTCTTC. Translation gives CASSSQLAGVSSEQFF.

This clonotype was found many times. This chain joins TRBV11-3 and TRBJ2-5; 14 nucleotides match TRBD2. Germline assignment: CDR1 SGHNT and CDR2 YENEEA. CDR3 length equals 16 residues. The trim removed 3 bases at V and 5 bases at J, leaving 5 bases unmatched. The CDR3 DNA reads TGTGCCAGCAGCTTGGGACTAGCGGGAGCGGTGGAGACCCAGTACTTC. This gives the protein CASSLGLAGAVETQYF.

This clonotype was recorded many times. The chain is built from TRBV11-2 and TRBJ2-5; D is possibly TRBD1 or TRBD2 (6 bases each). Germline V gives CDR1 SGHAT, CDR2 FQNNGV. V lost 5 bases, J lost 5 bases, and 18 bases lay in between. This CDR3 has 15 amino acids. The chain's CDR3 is CASSPGGGGLETQYF. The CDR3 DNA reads TGTGCCAGCAGCCCGGGTGGAGGGGGACTTGAGACCCAGTACTTC.

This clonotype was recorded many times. The CDR3 DNA is TGTGCCAGCAGTGCGGGACTAGCGGGATTGTACGAGCAGTACTTC. It specifies CASSAGLAGLYEQYF. The chain links TRBV28 to TRBJ2-7, with 13 bases identical to TRBD2. The CDR3 runs 15 residues. V lost 5 bases, J lost 4 bases, and 5 bases stayed unmatched. Germline V gene lookup returns CDR1 MDHEN and CDR2 SYDVKM.

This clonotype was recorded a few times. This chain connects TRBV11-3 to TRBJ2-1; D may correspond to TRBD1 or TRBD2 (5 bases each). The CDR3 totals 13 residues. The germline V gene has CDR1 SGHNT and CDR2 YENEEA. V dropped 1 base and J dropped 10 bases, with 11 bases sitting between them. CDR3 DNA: TGTGCCAGCAGCTTAGCGGGGCGCGGAGAGCAGTTCTTC. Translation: CASSLAGRGEQFF.

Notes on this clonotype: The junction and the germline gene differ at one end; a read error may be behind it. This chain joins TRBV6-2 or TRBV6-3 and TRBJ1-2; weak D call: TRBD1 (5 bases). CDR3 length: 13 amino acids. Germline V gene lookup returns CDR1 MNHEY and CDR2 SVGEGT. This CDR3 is CASSDSGGYGYTF. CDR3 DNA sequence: TGTGCCAGCAGTGACTCGGGGGGATATGGCTACACCTTC.

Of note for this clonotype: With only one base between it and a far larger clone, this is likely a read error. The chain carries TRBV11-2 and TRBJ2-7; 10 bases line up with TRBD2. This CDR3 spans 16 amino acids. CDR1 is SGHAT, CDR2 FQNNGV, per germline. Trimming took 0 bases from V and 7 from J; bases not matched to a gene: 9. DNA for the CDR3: TGTGCCAGCAGCTTAGAGGGACTAGCGCCATACAATGAGCAGTACTTC. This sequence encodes CASSLEGLAPYNEQYF.

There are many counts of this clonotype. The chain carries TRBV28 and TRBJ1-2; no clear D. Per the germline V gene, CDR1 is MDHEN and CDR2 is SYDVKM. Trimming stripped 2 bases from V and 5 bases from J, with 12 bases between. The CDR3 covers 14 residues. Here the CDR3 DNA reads TGTGCCAGCAGTTTAATCCGGCTTTTATATGGCTACACCTTC. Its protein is CASSLIRLLYGYTF.

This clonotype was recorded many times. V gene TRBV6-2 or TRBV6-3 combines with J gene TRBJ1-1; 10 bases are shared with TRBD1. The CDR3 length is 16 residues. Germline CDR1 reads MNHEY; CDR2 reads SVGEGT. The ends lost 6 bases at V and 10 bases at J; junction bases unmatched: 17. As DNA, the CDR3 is TGTGCCAGCAGCAAACTTCCGGGACAGGGGTCTGCTCGAGCTTTCTTT. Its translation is CASSKLPGQGSARAFF.

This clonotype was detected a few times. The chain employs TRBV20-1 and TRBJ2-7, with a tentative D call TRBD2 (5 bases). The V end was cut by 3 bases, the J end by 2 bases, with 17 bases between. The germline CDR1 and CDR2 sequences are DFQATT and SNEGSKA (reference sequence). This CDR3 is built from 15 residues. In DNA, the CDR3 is TGCAGTGCTAGGTGGGCGGGTGCCACCGCCTACGAGCAGTACTTC. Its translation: CSARWAGATAYEQYF.

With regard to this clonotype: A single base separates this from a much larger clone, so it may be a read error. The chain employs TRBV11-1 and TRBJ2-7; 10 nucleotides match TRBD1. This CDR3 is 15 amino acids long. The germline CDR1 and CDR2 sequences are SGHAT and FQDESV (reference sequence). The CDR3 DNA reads TGTGCCAGCAGCTTCGGGGACAGGGGTCCCTACGAGCTGTACTTC. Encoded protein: CASSFGDRGPYELYF.

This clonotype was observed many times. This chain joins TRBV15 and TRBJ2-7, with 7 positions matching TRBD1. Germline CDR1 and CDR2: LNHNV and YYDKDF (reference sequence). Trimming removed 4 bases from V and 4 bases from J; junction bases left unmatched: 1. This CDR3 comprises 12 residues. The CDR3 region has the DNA TGTGCCACCAGCACGGACAGGTACGAGCAGTACTTC. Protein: CATSTDRYEQYF.

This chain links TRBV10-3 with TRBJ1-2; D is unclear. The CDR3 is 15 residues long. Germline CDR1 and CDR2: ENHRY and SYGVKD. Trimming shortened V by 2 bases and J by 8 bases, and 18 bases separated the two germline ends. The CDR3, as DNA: TGTGCCATCAGTGAGGTGGACTCCCCCTCGTGGGGCTACACCTTC. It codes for CAISEVDSPSWGYTF.

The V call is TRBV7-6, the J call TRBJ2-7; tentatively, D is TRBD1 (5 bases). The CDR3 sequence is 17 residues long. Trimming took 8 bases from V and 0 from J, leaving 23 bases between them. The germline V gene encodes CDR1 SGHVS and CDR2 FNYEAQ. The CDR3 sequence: CASPPAPRQLISYEQYF. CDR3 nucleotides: TGTGCCAGCCCGCCGGCCCCGAGACAGCTTATCTCCTACGAGCAGTACTTC.

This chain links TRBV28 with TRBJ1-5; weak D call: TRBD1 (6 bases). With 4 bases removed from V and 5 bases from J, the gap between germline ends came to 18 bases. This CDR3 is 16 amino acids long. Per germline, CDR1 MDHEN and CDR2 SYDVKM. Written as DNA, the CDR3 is TGTGCCAGCAGTTACGCCTCCGGACAGACTTATCAGCCCCAGCATTTT. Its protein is CASSYASGQTYQPQHF.

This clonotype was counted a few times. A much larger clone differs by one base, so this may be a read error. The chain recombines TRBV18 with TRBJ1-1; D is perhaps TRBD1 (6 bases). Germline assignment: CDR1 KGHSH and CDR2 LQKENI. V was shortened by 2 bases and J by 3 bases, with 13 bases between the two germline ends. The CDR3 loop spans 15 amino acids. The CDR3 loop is CASSPSQGLDTEAFF. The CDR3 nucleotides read TGTGCCAGCTCACCATCCCAGGGGTTGGACACTGAAGCTTTCTTT.

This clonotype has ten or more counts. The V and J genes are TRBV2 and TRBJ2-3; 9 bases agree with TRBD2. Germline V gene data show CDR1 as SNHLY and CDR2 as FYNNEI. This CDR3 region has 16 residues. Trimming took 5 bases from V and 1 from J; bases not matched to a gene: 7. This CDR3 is CASSPGLAGGTDTQYF. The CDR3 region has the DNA TGTGCCAGCAGTCCCGGGTTAGCGGGGGGCACAGATACGCAGTATTTT.

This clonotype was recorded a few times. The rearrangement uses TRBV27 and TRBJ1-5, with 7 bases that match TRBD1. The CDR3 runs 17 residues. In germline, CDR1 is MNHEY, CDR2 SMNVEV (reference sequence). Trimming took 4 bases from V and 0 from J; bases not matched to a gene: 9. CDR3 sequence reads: CASSSLDRAYSNQPQHF. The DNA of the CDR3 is TGTGCCAGCAGTTCACTAGACAGGGCCTATAGCAATCAGCCCCAGCATTTT.

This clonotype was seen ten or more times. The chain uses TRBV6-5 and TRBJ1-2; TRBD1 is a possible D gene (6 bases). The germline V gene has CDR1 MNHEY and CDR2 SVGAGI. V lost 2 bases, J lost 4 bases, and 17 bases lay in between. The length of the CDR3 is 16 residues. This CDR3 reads CASSYDTGQRSYGYTF. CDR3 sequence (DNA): TGTGCCAGCAGTTACGACACAGGGCAACGTTCCTATGGCTACACCTTC.

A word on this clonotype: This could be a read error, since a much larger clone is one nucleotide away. The CDR3 region has the DNA TGTGCCAGCAGCCATTCACAGGCCTCGGGGGATGGCTTCACCTTC. Translating it yields CASSHSQASGDGFTF. V usage is TRBV7-2 and J usage is TRBJ1-2; the D gene is possibly TRBD1 (5 bases). Germline CDR1 and CDR2: SGHTA and FQGNSA. This CDR3 contains 15 residues.

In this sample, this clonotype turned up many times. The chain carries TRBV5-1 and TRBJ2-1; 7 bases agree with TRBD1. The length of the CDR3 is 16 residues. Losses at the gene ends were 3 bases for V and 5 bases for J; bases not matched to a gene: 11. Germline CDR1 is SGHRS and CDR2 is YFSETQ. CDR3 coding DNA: TGCGCCAGCAGCTCAGCAAACGACGGGACAGACAATGAGCAGTTCTTC. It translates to CASSSANDGTDNEQFF. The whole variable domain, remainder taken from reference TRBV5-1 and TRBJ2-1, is KAGVTQTPRYLIKTRGQQVTLSCSPISGHRSVSWYQQTPGQGLQFLFEYFSETQRNKGNFPGRFSGRQFSNSRSEMNVSTLELGDSALYLCASSSANDGTDNEQFFGPGTRLTVL.

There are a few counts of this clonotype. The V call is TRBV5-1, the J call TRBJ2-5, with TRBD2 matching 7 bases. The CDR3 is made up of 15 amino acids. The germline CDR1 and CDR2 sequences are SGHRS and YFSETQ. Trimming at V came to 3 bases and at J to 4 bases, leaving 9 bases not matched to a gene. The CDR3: CASSSLAVRGETQYF. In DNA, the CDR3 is TGCGCCAGCAGCTCTCTAGCGGTTAGGGGAGAGACCCAGTACTTC.

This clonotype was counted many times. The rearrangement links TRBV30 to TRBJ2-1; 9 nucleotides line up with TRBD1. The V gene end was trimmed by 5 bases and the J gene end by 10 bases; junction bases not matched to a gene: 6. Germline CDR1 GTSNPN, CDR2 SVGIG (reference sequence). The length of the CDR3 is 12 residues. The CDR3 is CAWRDRELEQFF. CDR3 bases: TGTGCCTGGCGGGACAGGGAGTTGGAGCAGTTCTTC.

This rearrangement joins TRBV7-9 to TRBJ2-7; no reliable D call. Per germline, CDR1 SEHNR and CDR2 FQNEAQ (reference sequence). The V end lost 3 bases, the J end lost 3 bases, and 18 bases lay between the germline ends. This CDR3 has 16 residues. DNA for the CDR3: TGTGCCAGCAGCTTCCCCCGCACCTGGCGGAACTACGAGCAGTACTTC. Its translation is CASSFPRTWRNYEQYF.

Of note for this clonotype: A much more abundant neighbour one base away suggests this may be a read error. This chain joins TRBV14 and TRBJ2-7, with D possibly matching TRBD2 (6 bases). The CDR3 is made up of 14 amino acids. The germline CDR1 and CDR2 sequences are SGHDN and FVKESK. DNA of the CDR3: TGTCCCAGCAACCGACTCGGGAGCTCCTACGAGCAGTACTTC. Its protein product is CPSNRLGSSYEQYF.